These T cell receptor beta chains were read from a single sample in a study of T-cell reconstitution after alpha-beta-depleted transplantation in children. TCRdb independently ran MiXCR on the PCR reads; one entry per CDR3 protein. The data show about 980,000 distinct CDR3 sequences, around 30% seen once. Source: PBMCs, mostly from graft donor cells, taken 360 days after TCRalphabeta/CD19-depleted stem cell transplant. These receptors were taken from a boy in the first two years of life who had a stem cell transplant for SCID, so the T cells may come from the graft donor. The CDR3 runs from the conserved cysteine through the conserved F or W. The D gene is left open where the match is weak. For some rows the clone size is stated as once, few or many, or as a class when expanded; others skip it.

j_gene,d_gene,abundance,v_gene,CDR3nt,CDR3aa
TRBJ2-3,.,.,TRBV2,TGTGCCAGCAGTGAAGGTGGCCAAAGCACAGATACGCAGTATTTT,CASSEGGQSTDTQYF
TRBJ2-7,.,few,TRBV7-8,TGTGCCAGCAGCTTCCCCGTCGGCGTAGGCGAGCAGTACTTC,CASSFPVGVGEQYF
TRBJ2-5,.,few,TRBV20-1,TGCAGTGTCAAACTCGCCCCCGCAAAGCCCCAGTACTTC,CSVKLAPAKPQYF
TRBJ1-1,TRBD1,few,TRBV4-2,TGTGCCAGCAGCCAGGGACAGGACAACACTGAAGCTTTCTTT,CASSQGQDNTEAFF
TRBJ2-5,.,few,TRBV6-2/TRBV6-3,TGTGCCAGCAGACCCAGCCGGGCAGGGACAAAGACCCAGTACTTC,CASRPSRAGTKTQYF
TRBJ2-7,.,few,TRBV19,TGTGCCAGTAGTACCGGAGGGCTGGCTTCCTACGAGCAGTACTTC,CASSTGGLASYEQYF
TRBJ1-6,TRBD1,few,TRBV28,TGTGCCAGCAGTTTGACAGGGGCGAATTCACCCCTCCACTTT,CASSLTGANSPLHF
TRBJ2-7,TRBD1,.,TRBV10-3,TGTGCCATCAGTGGGACAGGGTCCGAGCAGTACTTC,CAISGTGSEQYF
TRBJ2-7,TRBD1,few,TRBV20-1,TGCAGTGCTATACAGGGGTTTTCCTACGAGCAGTACTTC,CSAIQGFSYEQYF
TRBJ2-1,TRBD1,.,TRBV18,TGTGCCAGCTCACCTGACAGGGGGCCTAGAGATGAGCAGTTCTTC,CASSPDRGPRDEQFF
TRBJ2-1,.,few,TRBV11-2,TGTGCCAGCAGCTTAGCATTTCGGGGAGATCTGTTCTTC,CASSLAFRGDLFF
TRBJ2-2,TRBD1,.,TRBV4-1,TGCGCCAGCAGCCAATATACAGGGGGCGACACCGGGGAGCTGTTTTTT,CASSQYTGGDTGELFF
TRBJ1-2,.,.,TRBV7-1,TGTGCCAGCAGCCAGCGTAAGAGTTTCCGGACAGCCTATGGCTACACCTTC,CASSQRKSFRTAYGYTF
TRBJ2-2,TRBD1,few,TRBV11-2,TGTGCCAGCAGCCAAGGACAGGGGTTGAACACCGGGGAGCTGTTTTTT,CASSQGQGLNTGELFF
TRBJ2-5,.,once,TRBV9,TGTGCCAGCAGCGTAGATGGACATCCCCAAGAGACCCAGTACTTC,CASSVDGHPQETQYF
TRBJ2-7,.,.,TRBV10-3,TGTGCCATCAGTGATGGAGAGACTCCTTCCTACGAGCAGTACTTC,CAISDGETPSYEQYF
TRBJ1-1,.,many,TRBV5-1,TGCGCCAGCAGCTCGGACTCTGAAGCTTTCTTT,CASSSDSEAFF
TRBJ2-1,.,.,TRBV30,TGTGCCTGGACCGGGTCCAATGAGCAGTTCTTC,CAWTGSNEQFF
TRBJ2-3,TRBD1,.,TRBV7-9,TGTGCCAGCAGCACAAATCCGGGACAGGTTACAGATACGCAGTATTTT,CASSTNPGQVTDTQYF
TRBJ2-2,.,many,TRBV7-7,TGTGCCAGCAGCTTTACCGGGACGAATACCGGGGAGCTGTTTTTT,CASSFTGTNTGELFF
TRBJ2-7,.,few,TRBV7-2,TGTGCCAGCAGCTTAGGGGCAGGGCTGGAGCAGTACTTC,CASSLGAGLEQYF
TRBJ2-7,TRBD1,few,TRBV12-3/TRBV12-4,TGTGCCAGCAGCACCGGACAGGGGGTAGTCGAGCAGTACTTC,CASSTGQGVVEQYF
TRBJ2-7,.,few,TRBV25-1,TGTGCCAGCAGTGGCCCATGGGGTTACGAGCAGTACTTC,CASSGPWGYEQYF
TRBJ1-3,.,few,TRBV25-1,TGTGCCAGCAGTGAAAAACCGGGACCCTCAAACACCATATATTTT,CASSEKPGPSNTIYF
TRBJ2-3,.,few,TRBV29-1,TGCAGCGTTGATGGGTCCACAGATACGCAGTATTTT,CSVDGSTDTQYF
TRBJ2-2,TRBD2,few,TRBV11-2,TGTGCCAGCAGCCCAGGGACTAGCGGGGGCCTCGCGAACACCGGGGAGCTGTTTTTT,CASSPGTSGGLANTGELFF
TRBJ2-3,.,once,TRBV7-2,TGTGCCAGCAGCGCCGCCCTCAGCACAGATACGCAGTATTTT,CASSAALSTDTQYF
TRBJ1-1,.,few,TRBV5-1,TGCGCCAGCAGCCCAAGCACCGGGGGTAGAAACACTGAAGCTTTCTTT,CASSPSTGGRNTEAFF
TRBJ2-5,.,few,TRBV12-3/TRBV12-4,TGTGCCAGCAGCCGGGAGTACCAAGAGACCCAGTACTTC,CASSREYQETQYF
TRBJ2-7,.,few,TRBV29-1,TGCAGCGTTGAAGAGCCCGGGGGCTACGAGCAGTACTTC,CSVEEPGGYEQYF
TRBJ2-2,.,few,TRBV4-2,TGTGCCAGCAGCCAAGTTAGACAGTACACCGGGGAGCTGTTTTTT,CASSQVRQYTGELFF
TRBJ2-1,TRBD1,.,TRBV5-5,TGTGCCAGCAGCTTCGGTAGGGGGCTACCTGAGCAGTTCTTC,CASSFGRGLPEQFF
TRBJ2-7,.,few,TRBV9,TGTGCCAGCAGCGCCGAGACAGGCGGGGGCTTATACGAGCAGTACTTC,CASSAETGGGLYEQYF
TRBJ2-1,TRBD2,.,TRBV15,TGTGCCACCAGCAGAGGGGGACTAGCGGTTTACAATGAGCAGTTCTTC,CATSRGGLAVYNEQFF
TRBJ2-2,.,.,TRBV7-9,TGTGCCAGCAGCGAGACCCCAGACAGTATCCGGGACGGGGAGCTGTTTTTT,CASSETPDSIRDGELFF
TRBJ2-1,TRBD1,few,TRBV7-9,TGTGCCAGCAGCCCTAATACACACTGGGACAGATTGCCATGGCAGTTCTTC,CASSPNTHWDRLPWQFF
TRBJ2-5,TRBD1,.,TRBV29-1,TGCAGCGTTGCCACCGTAGGGGGCCGGGAGACCCAGTACTTC,CSVATVGGRETQYF
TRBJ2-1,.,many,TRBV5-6,TGTGCCAGCAGCCCGCACCCTAATGAGCAGTTCTTC,CASSPHPNEQFF
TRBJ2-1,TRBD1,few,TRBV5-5,TGTGCCAGCAGCCTGAAGACCAGGGGGCTCTACAATGAGCAGTTCTTC,CASSLKTRGLYNEQFF